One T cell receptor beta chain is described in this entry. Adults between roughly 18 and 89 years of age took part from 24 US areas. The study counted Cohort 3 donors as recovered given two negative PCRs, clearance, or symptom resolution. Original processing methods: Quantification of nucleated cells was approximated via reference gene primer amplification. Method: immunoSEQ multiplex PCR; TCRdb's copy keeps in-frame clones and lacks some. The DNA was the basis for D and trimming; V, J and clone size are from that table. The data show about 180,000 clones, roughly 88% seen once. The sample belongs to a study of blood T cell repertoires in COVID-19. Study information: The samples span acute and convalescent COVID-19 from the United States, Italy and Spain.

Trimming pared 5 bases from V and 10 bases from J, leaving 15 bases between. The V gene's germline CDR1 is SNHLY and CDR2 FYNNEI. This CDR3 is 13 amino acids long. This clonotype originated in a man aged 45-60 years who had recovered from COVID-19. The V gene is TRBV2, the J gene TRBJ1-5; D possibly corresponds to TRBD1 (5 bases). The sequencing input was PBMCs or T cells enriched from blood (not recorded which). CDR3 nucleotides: TGTGCCAGCAGTACCTCCTGGACACAACCCCAGCATTTT. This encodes CASSTSWTQPQHF.